Listed here are 20 T cell receptor beta chains from one sample, sequenced in a study of post-analysis software for immune sequencing data. Study findings and constraints: Roughly 5 TRBV segments (TRBV5-6, TRBV5-1 and TRBV20-1 among them) occurred more frequently in patients than in controls.

No antigen has been assigned to these receptors. Prepared TCR beta cDNA libraries contained unique molecular identifiers. MiXCR, applied by TCRdb to the PCR reads, yields one record per CDR3 protein. This sample has 400,000 to 500,000 distinct CDR3 sequences, with approximately 42% found just once. Sequenced sample: blood. All receptors come from a girl aged 2 to 10 with multiple sclerosis.

This clonotype was counted a few times. This chain uses TRBV20-1 with TRBJ2-7; no firm D call. Germline V lookup: CDR1 DFQATT, CDR2 SNEGSKA (reference sequence). V lost 0 bases and J lost 2, with 8 bases in between. The CDR3 totals 13 residues. CDR3 amino acids: CSARDRVAYEQYF. The CDR3 DNA reads as TGCAGTGCTAGAGATCGGGTAGCCTACGAGCAGTACTTC.

V usage is TRBV25-1 and J usage is TRBJ1-1, with D perhaps matching TRBD1 (5 bases). The germline V and J ends were trimmed by 6 bases and 5 bases, with 16 bases remaining between them. Germline-derived CDR1 and CDR2 are MGHDK and SYGVNS. This CDR3 spans 14 amino acids. Here the CDR3 reads CASRQDLPWTEAFF. The CDR3 region has the DNA TGTGCCAGCAGACAGGACCTTCCGTGGACTGAAGCTTTCTTT.

This clonotype was seen repeatedly, ten times or more. This chain links TRBV6-5 with TRBJ2-5; 7 nucleotides align to TRBD2. The V gene end was trimmed by 5 bases and the J gene end by 3 bases; junction bases not matched to a gene: 0. The CDR3 is made up of 12 amino acids. Germline CDR1 and CDR2: MNHEY and SVGAGI. The CDR3 reads CASSSGEETQYF. For the CDR3, the DNA is TGTGCCAGCAGTAGCGGGGAAGAGACCCAGTACTTC.

This clonotype has just a few counts. This chain connects TRBV20-1 to TRBJ2-1; D might be TRBD1 (5 bases). The CDR3 covers 16 residues. Germline V gives CDR1 DFQATT, CDR2 SNEGSKA (reference sequence). The ends were cut back, 5 bases at V and 7 bases at J, with 24 bases in the middle. CDR3 amino acids: CSARLWTSTRANEQFF. The CDR3, as DNA: TGCAGTGCTCGTCTGTGGACATCAACCCGGGCTAATGAGCAGTTCTTC.

This clonotype was detected only a few times. Here the CDR3 DNA reads TGCGCCAGCAGCGTAGACAGGGCTTCCTACAATGAGCAGTTCTTC. This codes for CASSVDRASYNEQFF. The genes are TRBV5-1 and TRBJ2-1, with TRBD1 matching over 7 bases. The germline V gene has CDR1 SGHRS and CDR2 YFSETQ. CDR3 length: 15 residues. Trimming removed 4 bases from V and 1 base from J; junction bases left unmatched: 5.

This clonotype was observed a handful of times. The chain carries TRBV6-4 and TRBJ2-7; 8 nucleotides match TRBD1. Germline V gene lookup returns CDR1 MRHNA and CDR2 SNTAGT. Germline trimming cut 4 bases from V and 7 bases from J; bases unmatched to any gene: 12. CDR3 length equals 15 residues. The CDR3 nucleotides are TGTGCCAGCAGTGTTTTCTTACGGACAGGGAGAGAGCAGTACTTC. The encoded protein is CASSVFLRTGREQYF.

This chain joins TRBV7-2 and TRBJ1-2; 7 positions agree with TRBD1. The CDR3 totals 14 residues. Germline CDR1 reads SGHTA; CDR2 reads FQGNSA. V lost 5 bases to trimming and J lost 12 bases; unmatched junction nucleotides: 15. The CDR3 region has the DNA TGTGCCAGCAGCAATAGACGGGACAGTTACGGCCACACCTTC. This translates into CASSNRRDSYGHTF.

A few counts support this clonotype. The rearrangement links TRBV10-3 to TRBJ2-7, with 13 bases that match TRBD2. This CDR3 is built from 18 residues. Germline lookup yields CDR1 ENHRY and CDR2 SYGVKD. With V trimmed by 5 bases and J by 2 bases, 12 bases remained unmatched. CDR3 DNA sequence: TGTGCCATCAGTTCCTTACTAGCGGGAGGGCCCAGCCCCTACGAGCAGTACTTC. It encodes CAISSLLAGGPSPYEQYF.

The genes are TRBV2 and TRBJ1-2; D is ambiguous. V lost 5 bases and J lost 4, with 11 bases in between. CDR3 length: 13 amino acids. Germline CDR1 SNHLY, CDR2 FYNNEI. This CDR3 reads CASSYGSVYGYTF. CDR3 DNA: TGTGCCAGCAGTTACGGGAGTGTCTATGGCTACACCTTC.

The chain has TRBV28 and TRBJ2-7; 8 bases align to TRBD1. The J call may be incorrect, as the DNA end agrees better with TRBJ2-5. Germline CDR1 is MDHEN and CDR2 is SYDVKM. The CDR3 contains 14 residues. The CDR3 coding sequence is TGTGCCAGCAGTTTATTCGCAGGGGGCAAGACCCAGTACTTC. It codes for CASSLFAGGKTQYF.

In this sample, this clonotype turned up a few times. The gene calls are TRBV9 and TRBJ2-7; 9 bases are shared with TRBD2. V dropped 3 bases and J dropped 2; count of bases not matched to a gene: 12. The CDR3 has 17 amino acids. Germline assignment: CDR1 SGDLS and CDR2 YYNGEE. CDR3 sequence: CASSGPFSGGPPYEQYF. CDR3 in DNA: TGTGCCAGCAGCGGACCCTTTAGCGGGGGCCCTCCCTACGAGCAGTACTTC.

The rearrangement links TRBV28 to TRBJ2-4, with 9 bases matching TRBD1. This CDR3 comprises 13 residues. V trimming: 6 bases; J trimming: 6 bases; junction bases outside the gene matches: 3. CDR1 MDHEN and CDR2 SYDVKM come from the germline V gene. The DNA for the CDR3 is TGTGCCAGCAGAAGGACAGGGGTAAACATTCAGTACTTC. It encodes CASRRTGVNIQYF.

This clonotype showed up just a few times. The V and J genes are TRBV4-2 and TRBJ1-6; no clear D. This CDR3 is 14 amino acids long. Germline values: CDR1 LGHNA, CDR2 YNFKEQ. The V and J ends lost 8 bases and 2 bases respectively, with 10 bases between them. The CDR3 loop reads CASADGTYNSPLHF. CDR3 bases: TGTGCCAGCGCTGACGGTACCTATAATTCACCCCTCCACTTT.

The rearrangement links TRBV7-2 to TRBJ2-5, with 10 nucleotides matching TRBD2. This CDR3 is built from 16 residues. The trim removed 1 base at V and 6 bases at J, leaving 8 bases unmatched. The V gene's germline CDR1 is SGHTA and CDR2 FQGNSA. CDR3: CASSLEGAGGLQTQYF. The DNA of the CDR3 is TGTGCCAGCAGCTTAGAGGGAGCGGGAGGGCTGCAGACCCAGTACTTC.

V usage is TRBV7-3 and J usage is TRBJ2-1; D is undetermined. V was cut by 0 bases and J by 6 bases, with 6 bases left in between. Germline V CDR1 and CDR2: SGHTA, FQGTGA. This CDR3 has 13 amino acids. Here the CDR3 reads CASSLTSSNEQFF. The CDR3 nucleotides read TGTGCCAGCAGCTTAACTTCTAGCAATGAGCAGTTCTTC.

The chain carries TRBV29-1 and TRBJ2-5; 7 positions agree with TRBD2. CDR3 size: 13 residues. The germline gives CDR1 SQVTM, CDR2 ANQGSEA. V shed 7 bases and J 2 bases; nucleotides not matched to a gene: 7. The CDR3 DNA follows: TGCAGCGCCGGTGGGAGGGTTCAAGAGACCCAGTACTTC. This encodes CSAGGRVQETQYF.

This clonotype was detected only once. The rearrangement uses TRBV9 and TRBJ2-7; D possibly corresponds to TRBD2 (5 bases). Deletions cut 0 bases from V and 2 bases from J, with 12 bases between. This CDR3 comprises 15 residues. The germline V gene has CDR1 SGDLS and CDR2 YYNGEE. The CDR3 is CASSVGGSETYEQYF. CDR3 DNA sequence: TGTGCCAGCAGCGTAGGTGGTAGCGAGACCTACGAGCAGTACTTC.

The chain has TRBV7-2 and TRBJ2-1; 9 bases agree with TRBD2. This CDR3 is built from 16 residues. The trim removed 4 bases at V and 5 bases at J, leaving 9 bases unmatched. Germline CDR1 is SGHTA and CDR2 is FQGNSA. CDR3 bases: TGTGCCAGCAGCTGGAAAGCGGGAGGAGGTGACAATGAGCAGTTCTTC. Amino acid sequence: CASSWKAGGGDNEQFF.

This clonotype has more than one count but fewer than ten. The chain is built from TRBV7-6 and TRBJ2-7; 7 bases are a match to TRBD2. The junction had 7 bases not matched to a gene; V was cut back by 0 bases and J by 2 bases. This CDR3 comprises 16 residues. Per the germline V gene, CDR1 is SGHVS and CDR2 is FNYEAQ. As DNA, the CDR3 is TGTGCCAGCAGCTTAGCGTATGGCGGGAGCACCTACGAGCAGTACTTC. Residues: CASSLAYGGSTYEQYF. The entire variable domain, with the rest obtained from reference TRBV7-6 and TRBJ2-7, is as follows: GAGVSQSPRYKVTKRGQDVALRCDPISGHVSLYWYRQALGQGPEFLTYFNYEAQQDKSGLPNDRFSAERPEGSISTLTIQRTEQRDSAMYRCASSLAYGGSTYEQYFGPGTRLTVT.

The count of this clonotype is one. The DNA is omitted, as the CDR3 cannot be located on it reliably, and the CDR3 follows TCRdb's listing. The chain joins TRBV12-3 or TRBV12-4 to TRBJ2-1; TRBD1 is the table's D call and was not checked against the DNA. The CDR3 extends over 15 residues, inclusive of both ends. The CDR3 reads CASSFGAGTYNERFF.